This T cell receptor (beta chain) was found in a study of neoadjuvant anti-PD-1 for oral cavity cancer. At the level of the study: Patients without progression received a fourth nivolumab dose around day 43, then surgical resection on days 50-56.

In germline, CDR1 is MGHDK, CDR2 SYGVNS. CDR3 length: 14 amino acids. Trimming took off 7 bases at V and 7 bases at J, with 19 bases between the two ends. TCRdb's table, derived via immunoSEQ multiplex PCR, lists solely in-frame clones and lacks some. Of just under 70,000 clones listed, roughly 81% were seen once; the top ten hold around 3.7%. Overall study results and limits: Non-responders to neoadjuvant nivolumab had significantly more clonal PBMC T cells than responders. Treg/Th17 ratio rose with pretreatment blood and fell with post-treatment tumor TCRbeta clonality.

The sample's time point: after neoadjuvant nivolumab, at surgical resection. Patients had newly diagnosed, untreated stage II-IVA oral cavity squamous cell carcinoma. On this clone: The antigen remains undetermined.

Specimen: PBMCs, collected after nivolumab (anti-PD-1) treatment. This sequence was found in a person aged 40-85 years with oral cavity squamous cell carcinoma. The V and J genes are TRBV25-1 and TRBJ1-1, with D perhaps matching TRBD1 (5 bases). CDR3 protein: CASTSGGYSGEAFF. In DNA, the CDR3 is TGTGCCAGCACTTCTGGGGGGTATAGTGGTGAAGCTTTCTTT.